This T cell receptor (beta chain) was retrieved from a study of shared clonotypes between healthy human individuals. For the study at large: The study drew on a couple of women and three men aged 18 to 49 as donors.

Deep-level running was used for the assay. This table comes from immunoSEQ multiplex PCR, and its TCRdb copy is limited to in-frame clones, with some not included. The sample lists fewer than 500,000 clones, about three quarters occurring once. The clonotype originates from a woman between 40 and 55 years old in good health. Some clones in this sample may be carry-over from other donors' samples. Sequenced: PBMCs.

The CDR3 here is CASSLVFETQYF. CDR3 sequence (DNA): TGTGCCAGCAGCTTGGTCTTTGAGACCCAGTACTTC. This chain joins TRBV5-8 and TRBJ2-5; D gene uncertain. The CDR3 length is 12 residues. The V and J ends lost 0 bases and 5 bases respectively, with 5 bases between them. CDR1 and CDR2 (germline): SGHTS, YDEGEE. Based on the CDR3 plus reference TRBV5-8 and TRBJ2-5, the full variable domain is EAGVTQSPTHLIKTRGQQATLRCSPISGHTSVYWYQQALGLGLQFLLWYDEGEERNRGNFPPRFSGRQFPNYSSELNVNALELEDSALYLCASSLVFETQYFGPGTRLLVL.